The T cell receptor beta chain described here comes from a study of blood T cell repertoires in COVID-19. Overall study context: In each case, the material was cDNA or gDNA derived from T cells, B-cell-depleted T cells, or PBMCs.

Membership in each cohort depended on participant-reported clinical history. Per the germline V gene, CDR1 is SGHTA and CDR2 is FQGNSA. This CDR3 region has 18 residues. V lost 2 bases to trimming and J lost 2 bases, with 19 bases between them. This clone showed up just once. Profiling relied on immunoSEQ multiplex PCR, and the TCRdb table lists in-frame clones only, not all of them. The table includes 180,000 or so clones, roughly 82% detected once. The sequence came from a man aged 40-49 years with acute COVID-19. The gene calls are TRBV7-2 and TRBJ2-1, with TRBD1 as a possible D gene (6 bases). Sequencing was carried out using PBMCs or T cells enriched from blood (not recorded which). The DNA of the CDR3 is TGTGCCAGCAGCTTATTTCCCAGCGACAGGCCAGCCTACAATGAGCAGTTCTTC. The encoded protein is CASSLFPSDRPAYNEQFF.